The 6 T cell receptor beta chains in this list originate from one sample, sequenced in a study of blood T cell repertoires in COVID-19. TCRdb's copy holds only in-frame clones and misses some; the assay was immunoSEQ multiplex PCR. The data contain 110,000 or so clones, roughly 84% of them singletons. The sequencing input was peripheral blood. The receptors originated from a woman between 65 and 79 years old who had recovered from COVID-19.

The CDR3 DNA is TGTGCCAGCAGTTCGCCCACACCAAACTCTGGAAACACCATATATTTT. Translated: CASSSPTPNSGNTIYF. This chain joins TRBV28 and TRBJ1-3, with D hard to call. Trimming pared 4 bases from V and 0 bases from J, leaving 13 bases between. The CDR3 has 16 residues. Germline V gene sequence: CDR1 MDHEN, CDR2 SYDVKM.

The chain joins TRBV7-2 to TRBJ1-3; D perhaps matches TRBD1 (6 bases). The germline V and J ends were trimmed by 1 base and 4 bases, with 14 bases remaining between them. In germline, CDR1 is SGHTA, CDR2 FQGNSA. This CDR3 is built from 16 residues. CDR3 residues: CASSLGGGQRGNTIYF. In DNA, the CDR3 is TGTGCCAGCAGCTTAGGGGGGGGGCAGAGAGGAAACACCATATATTTT. Full variable domain (rest looked up from reference TRBV7-2 and TRBJ1-3): GAGVSQSPSNKVTEKGKDVELRCDPISGHTALYWYRQSLGQGLEFLIYFQGNSAPDKSGLPSDRFSAERTGGSVSTLTIQRTQQEDSAVYLCASSLGGGQRGNTIYFGEGSWLTVV.

The V call is TRBV27, the J call TRBJ2-6; D gene uncertain. CDR1 and CDR2 from the germline V gene are MNHEY and SMNVEV (reference sequence). CDR3 length: 13 amino acids. With 5 bases removed from V and 0 bases from J, the gap between germline ends came to 2 bases. The CDR3 DNA reads TGTGCCAGCAGTCGCTCTGGGGCCAACGTCCTGACTTTC. Translated: CASSRSGANVLTF.

The gene calls are TRBV5-1 and TRBJ2-2; 8 positions match TRBD1. Germline CDR1 SGHRS, CDR2 YFSETQ. V trimming: 4 bases; J trimming: 4 bases; junction bases outside the gene matches: 3. The CDR3 spans 14 residues. The CDR3 loop reads CASSLTGGTGELFF. CDR3 in DNA: TGCGCCAGCAGCCTAACAGGGGGCACCGGGGAGCTGTTTTTT.

V and J are TRBV14 and TRBJ1-4; possible D gene TRBD1, 6 bases. Germline CDR1 reads SGHDN; CDR2 reads FVKESK. Trimming took 2 bases from V and 8 from J, leaving 15 bases between them. This CDR3 contains 15 residues. CDR3 sequence: CASSQLGALGEKLFF. The CDR3 DNA reads as TGTGCCAGCAGCCAATTGGGGGCGCTTGGAGAAAAACTGTTTTTT.

This rearrangement joins TRBV6-6 to TRBJ2-7, with 11 bases that match TRBD1. The V gene's germline CDR1 is MNHNY and CDR2 SVGAGI (reference sequence). V shed 5 bases, J shed 2 bases, and the junction held 17 bases outside the gene matches. The CDR3 has 19 amino acids. CDR3 region: CASSPPPGTGGVKTYEQYF. CDR3 coding DNA: TGTGCCAGCAGTCCGCCCCCCGGGACAGGGGGGGTTAAGACCTACGAGCAGTACTTC.